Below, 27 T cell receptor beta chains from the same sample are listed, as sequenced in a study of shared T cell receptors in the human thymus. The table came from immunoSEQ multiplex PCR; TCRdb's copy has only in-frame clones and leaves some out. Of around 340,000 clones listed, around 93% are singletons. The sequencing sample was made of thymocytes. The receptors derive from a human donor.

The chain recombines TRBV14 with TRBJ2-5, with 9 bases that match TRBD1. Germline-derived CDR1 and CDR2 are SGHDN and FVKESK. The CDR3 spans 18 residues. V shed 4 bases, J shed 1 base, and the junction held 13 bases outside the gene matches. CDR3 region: CASSPQGPDRGGQETQYF. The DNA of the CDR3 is TGTGCCAGCAGCCCCCAAGGCCCGGACAGGGGTGGCCAAGAGACCCAGTACTTC.

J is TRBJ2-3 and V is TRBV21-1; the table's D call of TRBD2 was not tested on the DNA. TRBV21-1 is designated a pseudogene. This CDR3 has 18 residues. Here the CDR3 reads CASSKSPSRDYTTDTQYF. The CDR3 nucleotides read TGTGCCAGCAGCAAATCACCGAGTCGGGACTACACCACAGATACGCAGTATTTT.

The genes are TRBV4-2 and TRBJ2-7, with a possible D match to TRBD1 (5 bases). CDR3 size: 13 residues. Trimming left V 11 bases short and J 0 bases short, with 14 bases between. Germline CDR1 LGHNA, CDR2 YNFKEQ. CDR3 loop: CASQGGFSYEQYF. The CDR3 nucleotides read TGTGCCTCCCAGGGCGGATTCTCCTACGAGCAGTACTTC.

The CDR3 bases are TGCGCCAGCAGCCCTAGGAGGAACACTGAAGCTTTCTTT. Translation: CASSPRRNTEAFF. The chain carries TRBV5-1 and TRBJ1-1; D gene ambiguous. The CDR3 is made up of 13 amino acids. Trimming pared 4 bases from V and 1 base from J, leaving 8 bases between. Germline V lookup: CDR1 SGHRS, CDR2 YFSETQ.

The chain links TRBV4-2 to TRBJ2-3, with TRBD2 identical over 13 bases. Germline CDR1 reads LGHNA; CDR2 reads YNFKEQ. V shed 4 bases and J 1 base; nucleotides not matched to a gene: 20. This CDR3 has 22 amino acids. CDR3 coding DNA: TGTGCCAGCAGCCTAGAAGGGAAGGGACTAGCGGGACGAAGGCGTGGCACAGATACGCAGTATTTT. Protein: CASSLEGKGLAGRRRGTDTQYF.

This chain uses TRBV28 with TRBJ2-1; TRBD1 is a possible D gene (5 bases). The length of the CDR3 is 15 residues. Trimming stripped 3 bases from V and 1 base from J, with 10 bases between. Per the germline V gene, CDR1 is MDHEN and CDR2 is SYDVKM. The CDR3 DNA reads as TGTGCCAGCAGTTTTGTACAGGCATCCTACAATGAGCAGTTCTTC. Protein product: CASSFVQASYNEQFF.

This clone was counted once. CDR3 coding DNA: TGTGCCAGCTCACCACGAGGGTCCGGGGCCAACGTCCTGACTTTC. Translated: CASSPRGSGANVLTF. This chain links TRBV18 with TRBJ2-6; TRBD2 is a possible D gene (5 bases). CDR3 size: 15 residues. V was shortened by 1 base and J by 4 bases, with 8 bases between the two germline ends. The germline V gene encodes CDR1 KGHSH and CDR2 LQKENI. Full variable domain (remainder filled in from reference TRBV18 and TRBJ2-6): NAGVMQNPRHLVRRRGQEARLRCSPMKGHSHVYWYRQLPEEGLKFMVYLQKENIIDESGMPKERFSAEFPKEGPSILRIQQVVRGDSAAYFCASSPRGSGANVLTFGAGSRLTVL.

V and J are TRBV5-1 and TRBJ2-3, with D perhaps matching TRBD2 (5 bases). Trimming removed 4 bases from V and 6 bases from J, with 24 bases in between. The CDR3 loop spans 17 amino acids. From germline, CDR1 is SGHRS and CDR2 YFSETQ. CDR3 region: CASSHGLLGRQGDTQYF. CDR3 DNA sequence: TGCGCCAGCAGCCATGGGCTTTTGGGGAGACAAGGCGATACGCAGTATTTT.

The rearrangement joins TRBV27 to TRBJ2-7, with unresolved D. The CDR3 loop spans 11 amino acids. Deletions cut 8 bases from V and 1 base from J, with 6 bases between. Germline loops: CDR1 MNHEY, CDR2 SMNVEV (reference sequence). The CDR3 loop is CASLFSYEQYF. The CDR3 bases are TGTGCCAGCCTCTTTTCCTACGAGCAGTACTTC.

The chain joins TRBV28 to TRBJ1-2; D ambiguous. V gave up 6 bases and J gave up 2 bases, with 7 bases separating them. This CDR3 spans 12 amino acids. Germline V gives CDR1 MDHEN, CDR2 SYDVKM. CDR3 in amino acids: CASSPPNYGYTF. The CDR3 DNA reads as TGTGCCAGCAGCCCTCCCAACTATGGCTACACCTTC.

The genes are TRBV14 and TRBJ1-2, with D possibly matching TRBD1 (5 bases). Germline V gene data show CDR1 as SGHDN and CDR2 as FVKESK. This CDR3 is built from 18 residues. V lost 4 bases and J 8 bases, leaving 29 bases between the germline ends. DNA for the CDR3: TGTGCCAGCAGCCCAGGGTGGAGATCATGGTCAGGGCCGGGCGGCTACACCTTC. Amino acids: CASSPGWRSWSGPGGYTF.

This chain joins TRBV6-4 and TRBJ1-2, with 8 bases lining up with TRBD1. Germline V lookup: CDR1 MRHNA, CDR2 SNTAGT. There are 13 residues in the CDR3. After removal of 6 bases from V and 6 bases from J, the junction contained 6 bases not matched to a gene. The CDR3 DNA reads TGTGCCAGCAGGCCCCAGGGGGCAGATGGCTACACCTTC. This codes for CASRPQGADGYTF.

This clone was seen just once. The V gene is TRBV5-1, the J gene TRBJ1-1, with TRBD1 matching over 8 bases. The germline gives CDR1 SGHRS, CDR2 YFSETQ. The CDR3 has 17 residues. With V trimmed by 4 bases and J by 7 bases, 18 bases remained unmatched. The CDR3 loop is CASSPQNSTGAIGEAFF. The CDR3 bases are TGCGCCAGCAGCCCCCAAAACTCGACAGGGGCGATTGGTGAAGCTTTCTTT.

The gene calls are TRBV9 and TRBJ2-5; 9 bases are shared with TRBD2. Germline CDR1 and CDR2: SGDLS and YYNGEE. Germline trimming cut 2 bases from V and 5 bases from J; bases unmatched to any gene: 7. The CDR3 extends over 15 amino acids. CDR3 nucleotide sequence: TGTGCCAGCAGCGTGGCGGGAGGGCCGGTGGAGACCCAGTACTTC. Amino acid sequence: CASSVAGGPVETQYF.

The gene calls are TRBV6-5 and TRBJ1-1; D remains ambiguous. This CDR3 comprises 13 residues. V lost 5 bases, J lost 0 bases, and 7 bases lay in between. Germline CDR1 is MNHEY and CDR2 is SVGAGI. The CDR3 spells CASSEQVNTEAFF. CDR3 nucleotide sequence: TGTGCCAGCAGTGAGCAGGTGAACACTGAAGCTTTCTTT.

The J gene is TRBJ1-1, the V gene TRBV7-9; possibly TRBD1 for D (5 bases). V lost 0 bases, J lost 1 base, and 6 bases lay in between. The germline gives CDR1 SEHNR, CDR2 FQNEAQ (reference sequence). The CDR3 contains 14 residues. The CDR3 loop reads CASSLAGTNTEAFF. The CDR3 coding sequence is TGTGCCAGCAGCTTAGCGGGGACGAACACTGAAGCTTTCTTT.

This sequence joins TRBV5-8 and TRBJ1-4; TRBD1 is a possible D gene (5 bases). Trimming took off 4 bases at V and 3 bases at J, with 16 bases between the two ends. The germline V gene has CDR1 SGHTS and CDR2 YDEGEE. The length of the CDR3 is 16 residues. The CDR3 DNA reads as TGTGCCAGCAGCGCGGGACTCTTCGGGGCTAATGAAAAACTGTTTTTT. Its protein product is CASSAGLFGANEKLFF.

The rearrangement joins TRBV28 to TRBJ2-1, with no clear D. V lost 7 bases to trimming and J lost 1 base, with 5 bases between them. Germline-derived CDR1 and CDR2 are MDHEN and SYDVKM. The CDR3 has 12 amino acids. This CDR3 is CASIGSYNEQFF. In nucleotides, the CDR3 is TGTGCCAGCATCGGGTCCTACAATGAGCAGTTCTTC.

The CDR3 bases are TGTGCCAGCAGTGAAACACCAGCGGGAGGGGTACACAATGAGCAGTTCTTC. Translated, it gives CASSETPAGGVHNEQFF. This chain links TRBV6-1 with TRBJ2-1; TRBD2 aligns across 10 bases. CDR1 and CDR2 (germline): MNHNS, SASEGT. Trimming at V came to 2 bases and at J to 5 bases, leaving 9 bases not matched to a gene. The CDR3 length is 17 residues.

Here the CDR3 reads CAITEGDYADTQYF. The CDR3 nucleotides read TGTGCCATCACGGAGGGGGATTACGCAGATACGCAGTATTTT. This chain uses TRBV10-3 with TRBJ2-3; the D gene could be TRBD1 or TRBD2 (6 bases each). The CDR3 has 14 amino acids. Trimming removed 7 bases from V and 4 bases from J, with 15 bases in between. Germline CDR1 reads ENHRY; CDR2 reads SYGVKD.

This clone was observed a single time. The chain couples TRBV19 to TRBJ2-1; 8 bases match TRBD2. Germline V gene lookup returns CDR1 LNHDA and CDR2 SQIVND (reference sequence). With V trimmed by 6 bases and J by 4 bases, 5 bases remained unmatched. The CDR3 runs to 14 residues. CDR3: CASSQPGGYNEQFF. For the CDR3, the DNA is TGTGCCAGTAGCCAACCGGGGGGGTACAATGAGCAGTTCTTC.

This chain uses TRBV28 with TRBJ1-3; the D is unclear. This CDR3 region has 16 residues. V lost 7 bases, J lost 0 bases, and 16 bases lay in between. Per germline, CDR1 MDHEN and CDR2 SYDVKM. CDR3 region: CASIPPRSRSGNTIYF. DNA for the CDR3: TGTGCCAGCATCCCTCCCCGGTCCCGCTCTGGAAACACCATATATTTT.

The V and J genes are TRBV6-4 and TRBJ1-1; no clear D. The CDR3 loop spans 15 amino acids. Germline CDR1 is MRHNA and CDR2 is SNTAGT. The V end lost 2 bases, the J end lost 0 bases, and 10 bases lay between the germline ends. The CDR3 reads CASSDTAGMNTEAFF. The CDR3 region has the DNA TGTGCCAGCAGTGACACGGCCGGGATGAACACTGAAGCTTTCTTT.

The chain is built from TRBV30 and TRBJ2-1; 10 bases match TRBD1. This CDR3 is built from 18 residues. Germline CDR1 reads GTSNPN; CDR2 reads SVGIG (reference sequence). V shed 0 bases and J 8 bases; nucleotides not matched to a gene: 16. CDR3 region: CAWSVLFPGQGLFDEQFF. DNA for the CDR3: TGTGCCTGGAGTGTATTATTCCCGGGACAGGGGCTATTCGATGAGCAGTTCTTC. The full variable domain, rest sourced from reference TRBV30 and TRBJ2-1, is SQTIHQWPATLVQPVGSPLSLECTVEGTSNPNLYWYRQAAGRGLQLLFYSVGIGQISSEVPQNLSASRPQDRQFILSSKKLLLSDSGFYLCAWSVLFPGQGLFDEQFFGPGTRLTVL.

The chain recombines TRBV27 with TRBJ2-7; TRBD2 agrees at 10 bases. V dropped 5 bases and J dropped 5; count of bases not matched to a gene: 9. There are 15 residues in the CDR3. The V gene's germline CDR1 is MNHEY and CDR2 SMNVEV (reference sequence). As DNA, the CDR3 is TGTGCCAGCAGTCCAGCTAGCGGGAGAAGGAACGAGCAGTACTTC. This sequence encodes CASSPASGRRNEQYF.

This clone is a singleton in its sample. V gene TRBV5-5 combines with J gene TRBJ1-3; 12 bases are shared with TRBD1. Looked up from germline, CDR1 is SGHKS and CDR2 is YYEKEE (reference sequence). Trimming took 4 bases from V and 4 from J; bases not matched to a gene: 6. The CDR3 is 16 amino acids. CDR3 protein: CASSVRDRGHGNTIYF. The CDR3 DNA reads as TGTGCCAGCAGCGTCCGGGACAGGGGGCACGGAAACACCATATATTTT.

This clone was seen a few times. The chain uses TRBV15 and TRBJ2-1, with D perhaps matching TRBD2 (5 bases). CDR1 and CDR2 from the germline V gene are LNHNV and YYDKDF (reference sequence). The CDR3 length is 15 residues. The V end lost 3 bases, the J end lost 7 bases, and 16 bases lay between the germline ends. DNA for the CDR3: TGTGCCACCAGCAGTCCCGCCCAGCGGAAGAATGAGCAGTTCTTC. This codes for CATSSPAQRKNEQFF.